The next 29 T cell receptor beta chains were all read from a single sample in a study of beta chain features in type 1 diabetes (dated by TCRdb to between 2018 and 2020). Overall results and qualifications from the work: In all four CD4+ subsets, TCRB CDR3 length was moderately but significantly shorter in type 1 diabetes patients.

The antigens for these receptors are not known. Library generation was performed with the immunoSEQ multiplex PCR assay. The High Capacity cDNA Reverse Transcription Kit was used to reverse transcribe all of the isolated RNA, meaning that expressed TCRB transcripts were what got sequenced. Held by TCRdb, this immuneACCESS table contains in-frame sequences only and omits some clones. Under half of the omission traces to an unresolved V gene where checked; the cause of the rest is unknown. The table for this sample lists about 700,000 clones; roughly an eighth of them were counted only once. The ten largest clones take up approximately 0.022% of the sample. The sample taken for sequencing was naive CD4+ T cells from blood. This specimen's cell subset or site label, interpreted: true naive CD4+ T cells. The receptors were gathered from a man aged 18 to 30 with type 1 diabetes.

This chain's CDR3 is CASSPSGNYEQYF. For the CDR3, the DNA is TGTGCCAGCAGCCCCTCCGGAAACTACGAGCAGTACTTC. The genes are TRBV9 and TRBJ2-7; the D is unclear. The V end was cut by 4 bases, the J end by 3 bases, with 11 bases between. The CDR3 spans 13 residues. CDR1 SGDLS and CDR2 YYNGEE come from the germline V gene.

This clone was seen only a few times. V and J are TRBV19 and TRBJ2-2, with D perhaps matching TRBD2 (5 bases). The CDR3 is 16 residues long. Germline assignment: CDR1 LNHDA and CDR2 SQIVND (reference sequence). V lost 4 bases to trimming and J lost 0 bases, with 12 bases between them. CDR3: CASSRAEATNTGELFF. The CDR3 DNA follows: TGTGCCAGTAGTAGGGCGGAGGCCACGAACACCGGGGAGCTGTTTTTT.

This clone was seen a handful of times. The chain links TRBV4-1 to TRBJ1-4; weak D call: TRBD1 (6 bases). The CDR3 runs 15 residues. Trimming pared 2 bases from V and 2 bases from J, leaving 9 bases between. Germline-derived CDR1 and CDR2 are MGHRA and YSYEKL. The CDR3 here is CASSQRTVTNEKLFF. The CDR3 coding sequence is TGCGCCAGCAGCCAAAGGACAGTCACTAATGAAAAACTGTTTTTT.

This clone was seen a handful of times. This chain links TRBV5-1 with TRBJ2-1; TRBD1 aligns across 10 bases. CDR1 is SGHRS, CDR2 YFSETQ, per germline. The CDR3 has 13 amino acids. V was pared by 9 bases and J by 5 bases, with 5 bases of the junction left unmatched. The CDR3 spells CATRQGANNEQFF. The DNA of the CDR3 is TGCGCCACCCGACAGGGGGCAAACAATGAGCAGTTCTTC.

This clone appeared a few times. The V call is TRBV28, the J call TRBJ1-2; D gene unclear. The CDR3 has 12 residues. V was cut by 5 bases and J by 4 bases, with 8 bases left in between. Germline V CDR1 and CDR2: MDHEN, SYDVKM. The CDR3 region is CASSDTSYGYTF. CDR3 DNA: TGTGCCAGCAGTGACACGAGCTATGGCTACACCTTC.

This clone occurred a few times. This rearrangement joins TRBV5-1 to TRBJ2-1; 12 nucleotides agree with TRBD2. Per the germline V gene, CDR1 is SGHRS and CDR2 is YFSETQ. Unmatched junction bases numbered 6, after V lost 4 bases and J lost 7 bases. The CDR3 covers 15 residues. The chain's CDR3 is CASSVLAGGVNEQFF. The CDR3 DNA is TGCGCCAGCAGCGTACTAGCGGGGGGTGTAAATGAGCAGTTCTTC.

V gene TRBV29-1 combines with J gene TRBJ2-5, with D maybe TRBD1 (6 bases). Trimming took 3 bases from V and 7 from J, leaving 15 bases between them. Germline CDR1 reads SQVTM; CDR2 reads ANQGSEA. CDR3 size: 13 residues. The CDR3 spells CSVDIDRSGTQYF. CDR3 DNA: TGCAGCGTTGACATCGACAGGTCCGGGACCCAGTACTTC.

This clone was seen a few times. V gene TRBV28 combines with J gene TRBJ1-1; 8 bases line up with TRBD1. The J segment lost 1 base and the V segment lost 11 bases, leaving 6 bases of the junction unmatched. The CDR3 runs 13 residues. Germline V lookup: CDR1 MDHEN, CDR2 SYDVKM. In DNA, the CDR3 is TGTGCCGCAGGGGGCGACGGGAACACTGAAGCTTTCTTT. It specifies CAAGGDGNTEAFF.

Only a few counts were recorded for this clone. V and J are TRBV6-1 and TRBJ2-5; D may be TRBD2 (5 bases). This CDR3 has 12 amino acids. The V and J ends lost 6 bases and 1 base respectively, with 6 bases between them. Germline values: CDR1 MNHNS, CDR2 SASEGT. CDR3 coding DNA: TGTGCCAGCAGCGGGGTCCAAGAGACCCAGTACTTC. It encodes CASSGVQETQYF.

The chain carries TRBV27 and TRBJ2-7; 11 bases line up with TRBD1. CDR3 size: 15 residues. V was clipped by 5 bases and J by 4 bases; unmatched bases: 7. Germline V gene lookup returns CDR1 MNHEY and CDR2 SMNVEV (reference sequence). The CDR3, as DNA: TGTGCCAGCAGTGTACCGGGACAGGGGGTTTACGAGCAGTACTTC. Encoded protein: CASSVPGQGVYEQYF.

V is TRBV28 and J is TRBJ1-2; no definite D call. Deletions cut 10 bases from V and 7 bases from J, with 19 bases between. The CDR3 runs 13 residues. CDR1 is MDHEN, CDR2 SYDVKM, per germline. CDR3 DNA sequence: TGTGCCACCTTACCTGGCCGGGCCGTTGGCTACACCTTC. Amino acid sequence: CATLPGRAVGYTF.

The chain couples TRBV9 to TRBJ1-2, with D tentatively TRBD1 (6 bases). This CDR3 comprises 17 residues. Germline V gives CDR1 SGDLS, CDR2 YYNGEE. V was clipped by 4 bases and J by 0 bases, with 19 bases between them. This CDR3 reads CASSLDFRGAANYGYTF. CDR3 DNA sequence: TGTGCCAGCAGCCTAGACTTTCGGGGGGCGGCTAACTATGGCTACACCTTC.

The rearrangement joins TRBV19 to TRBJ1-6; 7 bases map to TRBD1. The junction had 9 bases not matched to a gene; V was cut back by 6 bases and J by 10 bases. CDR3 length: 14 amino acids. Germline V gene lookup returns CDR1 LNHDA and CDR2 SQIVND (reference sequence). The CDR3, as DNA: TGTGCCAGTAGGGATGGGCAGGGGGGATCACCCCTCCACTTT. Amino acids: CASRDGQGGSPLHF.

This clone was counted a few times. CDR3 region: CSETSGTAEAFF. In nucleotides, the CDR3 is TGCAGCGAGACCTCCGGGACAGCAGAAGCTTTCTTT. The chain has TRBV29-1 and TRBJ1-1; TRBD1 agrees at 7 bases. Germline CDR1 is SQVTM and CDR2 is ANQGSEA. The length of the CDR3 is 12 residues. V was clipped by 7 bases and J by 8 bases; unmatched bases: 10.

This clone has a handful of counts. The chain combines TRBV2 with TRBJ1-4; 7 bases fit TRBD1. The CDR3 spans 15 residues. The V and J ends lost 6 bases and 2 bases, in that order; junction bases with no gene match: 6. Germline V gives CDR1 SNHLY, CDR2 FYNNEI. As DNA, the CDR3 is TGTGCCAGCAGGGGAACAGGGGCGACTAATGAAAAACTGTTTTTT. This gives the protein CASRGTGATNEKLFF.

The V call is TRBV7-9, the J call TRBJ1-1; D unclear. Per germline, CDR1 SEHNR and CDR2 FQNEAQ (reference sequence). V gave up 4 bases and J gave up 8 bases, with 14 bases separating them. The CDR3 contains 13 residues. CDR3 amino acids: CASSSQSVSEAFF. DNA for the CDR3: TGTGCCAGCAGCTCCCAGTCCGTATCAGAAGCTTTCTTT.

The CDR3 DNA reads TGTGCCAGCAGTCCCCCGGGGGACCACCAAGAGACCCAGTACTTC. Translating gives CASSPPGDHQETQYF. The rearrangement joins TRBV6-5 to TRBJ2-5; D might be TRBD2 (6 bases). With 5 bases removed from V and 0 bases from J, the gap between germline ends came to 13 bases. The germline V gene has CDR1 MNHEY and CDR2 SVGAGI. The CDR3 is made up of 15 amino acids.

The chain recombines TRBV7-9 with TRBJ2-3, with a possible D match to TRBD1 (6 bases). The germline V gene has CDR1 SEHNR and CDR2 FQNEAQ (reference sequence). V was clipped by 1 base and J by 8 bases, with 7 bases between them. This CDR3 region has 12 residues. The CDR3 nucleotides read TGTGCCAGCAGCTTAGGAGGGGGTACGCAGTATTTT. As protein: CASSLGGGTQYF.

The V gene is TRBV15, the J gene TRBJ1-6; tentatively, D is TRBD1 (6 bases). Trimming cost V 2 bases and J 3 bases, with 14 bases left between them. The CDR3 extends over 17 amino acids. The germline V gene encodes CDR1 LNHNV and CDR2 YYDKDF (reference sequence). The CDR3 sequence is CATSRRTGHGYNSPLHF. DNA of the CDR3: TGTGCCACCAGCAGACGTACAGGGCATGGCTATAATTCACCCCTCCACTTT.

The chain combines TRBV6-6 with TRBJ2-5, with 7 nucleotides matching TRBD1. J was trimmed by 1 base and V by 6 bases; bases with no gene match: 5. CDR1 is MNHNY and CDR2 is SVGAGI in the germline V gene (reference sequence). The CDR3 is 14 residues long. The CDR3 spells CASRPDRVQETQYF. The CDR3 nucleotides read TGTGCCAGCAGACCCGACAGGGTCCAAGAGACCCAGTACTTC.

This chain uses TRBV2 with TRBJ1-4; tentative D call: TRBD1 (5 bases). The CDR3 covers 12 residues. The germline V gene encodes CDR1 SNHLY and CDR2 FYNNEI. With 7 bases removed from V and 8 bases from J, the gap between germline ends came to 11 bases. DNA of the CDR3: TGTGCCAGCACCAAATGGGGGGAAAAACTGTTTTTT. The encoded protein is CASTKWGEKLFF. Combining the CDR3 with reference TRBV2 and TRBJ1-4 gives the whole variable domain EPEVTQTPSHQVTQMGQEVILRCVPISNHLYFYWYRQILGQKVEFLVSFYNNEISEKSEIFDDQFSVERPDGSNFTLKIRSTKLEDSAMYFCASTKWGEKLFFGSGTQLSVL.

This clone was detected a few times. V usage is TRBV5-1 and J usage is TRBJ2-2; tentatively, D is TRBD1 or TRBD2 (5 bases each). The CDR3 consists of 15 residues. With 0 bases removed from V and 3 bases from J, the gap between germline ends came to 9 bases. Germline V gene data show CDR1 as SGHRS and CDR2 as YFSETQ. CDR3 in amino acids: CASSLARGDTGELFF. For the CDR3, the DNA is TGCGCCAGCAGCTTGGCCCGGGGCGACACCGGGGAGCTGTTTTTT.

The gene calls are TRBV7-9 and TRBJ2-3; D not resolved. The CDR3 is 14 amino acids. Trimming stripped 1 base from V and 2 bases from J, with 7 bases between. Germline V CDR1 and CDR2: SEHNR, FQNEAQ (reference sequence). The CDR3 loop reads CASSLDGTTDTQYF. Here the CDR3 DNA reads TGTGCCAGCAGCTTAGACGGCACCACAGATACGCAGTATTTT.

Only a few counts were recorded for this clone. The CDR3 loop is CASSPANYGYTF. Here the CDR3 DNA reads TGTGCCAGCAGCCCCGCCAACTATGGCTACACCTTC. The rearrangement uses TRBV6-5 and TRBJ1-2; no clear D gene. The length of the CDR3 is 12 residues. Germline CDR1 and CDR2: MNHEY and SVGAGI. Trimming took 6 bases from V and 2 from J, leaving 7 bases between them.

This clone was found a few times. The chain combines TRBV2 with TRBJ1-1; 8 bases fit TRBD1. CDR3 size: 15 residues. CDR1 and CDR2 (germline): SNHLY, FYNNEI. Germline trimming cut 3 bases from V and 7 bases from J; bases unmatched to any gene: 10. DNA for the CDR3: TGTGCCAGCAGTGACAGGGGGCGACTTCAGGGTGAAGCTTTCTTT. Protein product: CASSDRGRLQGEAFF.

The table lists this clone with a few counts. The chain combines TRBV6-5 with TRBJ2-7; 10 bases are shared with TRBD1. The V gene end was trimmed by 5 bases and the J gene end by 3 bases; junction bases not matched to a gene: 4. Germline CDR1 reads MNHEY; CDR2 reads SVGAGI. The CDR3 runs 14 residues. The CDR3 here is CASSPDRGSYEQYF. The CDR3 DNA reads as TGTGCCAGCAGTCCGGACAGGGGGAGCTACGAGCAGTACTTC.

The sample holds a few counts of this clone. This chain joins TRBV27 and TRBJ1-2, with 8 nucleotides matching TRBD1. Trimming at V came to 3 bases and at J to 8 bases, leaving 14 bases not matched to a gene. CDR3 length: 16 amino acids. CDR1 MNHEY and CDR2 SMNVEV come from the germline V gene (reference sequence). DNA of the CDR3: TGTGCCAGCAGTTTCCAGTCTGGACAGGGAGCGGCGGGCTACACCTTC. As protein: CASSFQSGQGAAGYTF.

This clone was seen more than once but under ten times. The rearrangement uses TRBV30 and TRBJ2-3; 7 bases fit TRBD2. Germline loops: CDR1 GTSNPN, CDR2 SVGIG (reference sequence). The J segment lost 6 bases and the V segment lost 2 bases, leaving 2 bases of the junction unmatched. The length of the CDR3 is 12 residues. The CDR3 protein is CAWSSGGDTQYF. As DNA, the CDR3 is TGTGCCTGGAGTTCGGGGGGTGATACGCAGTATTTT.

This clone was detected only a few times. This chain links TRBV7-9 with TRBJ2-5; TRBD1 aligns across 9 bases. This CDR3 is built from 13 residues. From germline, CDR1 is SEHNR and CDR2 FQNEAQ (reference sequence). With 6 bases clipped from V and 5 bases from J, the junction kept 4 bases outside the gene matches. The CDR3 DNA is TGTGCCAGCAGACCGGGGACAGGGGAGACCCAGTACTTC. Translation: CASRPGTGETQYF.